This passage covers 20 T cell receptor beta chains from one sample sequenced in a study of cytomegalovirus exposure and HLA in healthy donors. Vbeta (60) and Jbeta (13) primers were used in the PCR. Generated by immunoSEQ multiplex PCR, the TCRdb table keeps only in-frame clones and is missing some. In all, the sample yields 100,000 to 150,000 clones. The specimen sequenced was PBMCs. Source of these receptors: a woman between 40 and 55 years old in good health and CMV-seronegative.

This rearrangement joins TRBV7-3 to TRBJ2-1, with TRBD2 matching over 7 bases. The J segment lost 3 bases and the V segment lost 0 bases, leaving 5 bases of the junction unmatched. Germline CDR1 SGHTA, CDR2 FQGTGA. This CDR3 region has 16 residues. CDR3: CASSLTFPGGYNEQFF. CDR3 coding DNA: TGTGCCAGCAGCTTAACGTTCCCGGGGGGCTACAATGAGCAGTTCTTC.

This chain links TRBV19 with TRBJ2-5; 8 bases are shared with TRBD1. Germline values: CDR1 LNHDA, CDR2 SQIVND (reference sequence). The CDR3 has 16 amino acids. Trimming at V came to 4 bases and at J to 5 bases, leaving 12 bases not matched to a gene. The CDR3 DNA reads TGTGCCAGTAGTACCTCAGGGGGCTCGATTGTTGAGACCCAGTACTTC. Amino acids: CASSTSGGSIVETQYF.

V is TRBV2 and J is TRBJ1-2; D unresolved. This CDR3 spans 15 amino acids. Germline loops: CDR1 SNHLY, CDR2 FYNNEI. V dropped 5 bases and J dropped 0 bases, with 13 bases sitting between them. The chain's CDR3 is CASSLSRFTNYGYTF. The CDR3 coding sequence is TGTGCCAGCAGTCTCTCCAGGTTTACTAACTATGGCTACACCTTC. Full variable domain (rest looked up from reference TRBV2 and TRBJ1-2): EPEVTQTPSHQVTQMGQEVILRCVPISNHLYFYWYRQILGQKVEFLVSFYNNEISEKSEIFDDQFSVERPDGSNFTLKIRSTKLEDSAMYFCASSLSRFTNYGYTFGSGTRLTVV.

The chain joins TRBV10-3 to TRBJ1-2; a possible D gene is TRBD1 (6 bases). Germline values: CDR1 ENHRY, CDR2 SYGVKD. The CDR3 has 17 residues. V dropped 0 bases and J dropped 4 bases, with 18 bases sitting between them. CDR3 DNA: TGTGCCATCAGTGAGTCCCGTTCAGGGGACGTCGGCTATGGCTACACCTTC. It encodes CAISESRSGDVGYGYTF.

CDR3 protein: CASSFTGYLQPQHF. The CDR3 DNA sequence: TGTGCCAGCAGCTTCACAGGGTATTTGCAGCCCCAGCATTTT. The chain has TRBV7-2 and TRBJ1-5, with a possible D match to TRBD1 (6 bases). Germline lookup yields CDR1 SGHTA and CDR2 FQGNSA. V shed 3 bases and J shed 7 bases, with 13 bases lying between them. The CDR3 is made up of 14 amino acids.

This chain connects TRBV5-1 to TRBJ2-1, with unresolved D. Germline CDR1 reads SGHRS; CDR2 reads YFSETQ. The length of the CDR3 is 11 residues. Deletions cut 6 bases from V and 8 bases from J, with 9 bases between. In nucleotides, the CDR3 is TGCGCCAGCAACGATTTAGATGAGCAGTTCTTC. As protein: CASNDLDEQFF.

The DNA of the CDR3 is TGTGCCAGCAGCCTGGACAGCCTCGGGGGCTACACCTTC. Its translation: CASSLDSLGGYTF. The chain uses TRBV7-8 and TRBJ1-2; tentatively, D is TRBD1 (6 bases). This CDR3 region has 13 residues. V gave up 5 bases and J gave up 8 bases, with 15 bases separating them. The germline CDR1 and CDR2 sequences are SGHVS and FQNEAQ.

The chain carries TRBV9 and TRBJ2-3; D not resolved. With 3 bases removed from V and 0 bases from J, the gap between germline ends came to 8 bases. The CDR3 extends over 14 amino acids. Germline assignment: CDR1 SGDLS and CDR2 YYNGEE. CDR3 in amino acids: CASSGMTSTDTQYF. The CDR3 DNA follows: TGTGCCAGCAGCGGTATGACTAGCACAGATACGCAGTATTTT. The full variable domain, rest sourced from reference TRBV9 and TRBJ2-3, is DSGVTQTPKHLITATGQRVTLRCSPRSGDLSVYWYQQSLDQGLQFLIQYYNGEERAKGNILERFSAQQFPDLHSELNLSSLELGDSALYFCASSGMTSTDTQYFGPGTRLTVL.

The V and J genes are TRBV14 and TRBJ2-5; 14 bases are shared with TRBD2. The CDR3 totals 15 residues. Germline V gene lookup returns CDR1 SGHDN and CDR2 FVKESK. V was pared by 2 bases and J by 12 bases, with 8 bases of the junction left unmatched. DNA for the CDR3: TGTGCCAGCAGCCAACCTGGGACTAGCGGGGGTAGAAAGTACTTC. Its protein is CASSQPGTSGGRKYF.

The CDR3 protein is CASSAGVHTEAFF. The CDR3 DNA reads as TGCGCCAGCAGCGCGGGGGTCCACACTGAAGCTTTCTTT. The chain couples TRBV10-2 to TRBJ1-1; tentative D call: TRBD1 (5 bases). Trimming took 6 bases from V and 3 from J, leaving 11 bases between them. CDR3 length: 13 residues. Per germline, CDR1 WSHSY and CDR2 SAAADI.

This CDR3 is CASSFRLAPTGYGYTF. The CDR3 coding sequence is TGTGCCAGCAGCTTCCGCCTAGCCCCCACGGGCTATGGCTACACCTTC. The rearrangement links TRBV5-4 to TRBJ1-2; the D is unclear. The CDR3 covers 16 residues. Trimming took off 2 bases at V and 4 bases at J, with 18 bases between the two ends. Germline CDR1 is SGHNT and CDR2 is YYREEE (reference sequence).

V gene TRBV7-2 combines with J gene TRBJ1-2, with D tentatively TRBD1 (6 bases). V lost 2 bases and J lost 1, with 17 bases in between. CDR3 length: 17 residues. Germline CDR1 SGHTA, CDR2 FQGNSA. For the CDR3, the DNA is TGTGCCAGCAGCTTACTGCCAGACACACAGGGTAACTATGGCTACACCTTC. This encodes CASSLLPDTQGNYGYTF. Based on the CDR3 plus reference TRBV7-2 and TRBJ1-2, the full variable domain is GAGVSQSPSNKVTEKGKDVELRCDPISGHTALYWYRQSLGQGLEFLIYFQGNSAPDKSGLPSDRFSAERTGGSVSTLTIQRTQQEDSAVYLCASSLLPDTQGNYGYTFGSGTRLTVV.

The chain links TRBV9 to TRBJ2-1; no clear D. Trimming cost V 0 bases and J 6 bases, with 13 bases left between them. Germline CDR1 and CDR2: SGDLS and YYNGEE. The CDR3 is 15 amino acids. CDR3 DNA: TGTGCCAGCAGCGTAGGAGACTTTGTCTTCAATGAGCAGTTCTTC. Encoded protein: CASSVGDFVFNEQFF.

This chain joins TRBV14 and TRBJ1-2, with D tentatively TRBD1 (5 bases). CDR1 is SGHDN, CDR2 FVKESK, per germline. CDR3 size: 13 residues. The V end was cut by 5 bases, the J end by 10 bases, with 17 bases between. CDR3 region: CASSNRPGVSYTF. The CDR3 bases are TGTGCCAGCAGCAATCGCCCGGGGGTTTCCTACACCTTC.

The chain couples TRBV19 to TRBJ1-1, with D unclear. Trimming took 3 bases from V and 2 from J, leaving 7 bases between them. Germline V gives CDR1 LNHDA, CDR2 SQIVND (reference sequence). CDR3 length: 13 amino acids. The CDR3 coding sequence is TGTGCCAGTAGTATTAGAGAAAACACTGAAGCTTTCTTT. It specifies CASSIRENTEAFF.

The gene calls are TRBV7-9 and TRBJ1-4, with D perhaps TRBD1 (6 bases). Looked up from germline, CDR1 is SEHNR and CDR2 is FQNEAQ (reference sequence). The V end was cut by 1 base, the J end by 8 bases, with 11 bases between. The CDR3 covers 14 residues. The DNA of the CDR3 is TGTGCCAGCAGCTTAGAGGGGGTAACGGAAAAACTGTTTTTT. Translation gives CASSLEGVTEKLFF.

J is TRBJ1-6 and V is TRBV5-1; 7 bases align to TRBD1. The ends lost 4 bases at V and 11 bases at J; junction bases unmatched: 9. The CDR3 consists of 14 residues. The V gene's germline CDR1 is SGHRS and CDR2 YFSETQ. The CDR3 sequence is CASSLDRVETPLHF. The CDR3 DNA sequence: TGCGCCAGCAGCCTCGACAGGGTAGAGACACCCCTCCACTTT.

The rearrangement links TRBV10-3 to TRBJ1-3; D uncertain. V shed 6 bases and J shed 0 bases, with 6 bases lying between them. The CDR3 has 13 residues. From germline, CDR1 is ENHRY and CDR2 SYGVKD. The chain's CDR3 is CAIRASSGNTIYF. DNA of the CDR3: TGTGCCATCAGGGCTAGCTCTGGAAACACCATATATTTT.

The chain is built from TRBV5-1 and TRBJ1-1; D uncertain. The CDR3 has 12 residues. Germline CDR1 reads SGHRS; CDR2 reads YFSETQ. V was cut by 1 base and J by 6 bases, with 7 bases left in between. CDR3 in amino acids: CASSLNRAEAFF. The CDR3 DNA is TGCGCCAGCAGCTTGAACCGGGCTGAAGCTTTCTTT.

Here the CDR3 DNA reads TGTGCCCCACCCGGGGGAGAGAAGTATGGCTACACCTTC. As protein: CAPPGGEKYGYTF. The rearrangement uses TRBV10-3 and TRBJ1-2; the D gene is possibly TRBD1 (5 bases). This CDR3 contains 13 residues. Trimming took 11 bases from V and 5 from J, leaving 18 bases between them. The V gene's germline CDR1 is ENHRY and CDR2 SYGVKD.